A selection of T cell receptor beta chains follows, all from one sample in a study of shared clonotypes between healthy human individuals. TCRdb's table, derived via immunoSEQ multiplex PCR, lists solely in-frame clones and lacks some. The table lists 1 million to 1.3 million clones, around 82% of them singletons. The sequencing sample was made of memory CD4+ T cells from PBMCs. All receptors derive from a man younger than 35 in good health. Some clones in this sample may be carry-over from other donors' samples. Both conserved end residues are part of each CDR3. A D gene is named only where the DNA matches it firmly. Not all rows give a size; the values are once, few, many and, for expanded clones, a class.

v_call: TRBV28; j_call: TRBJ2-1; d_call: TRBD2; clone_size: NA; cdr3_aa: CASSQAGAGYNEQFF; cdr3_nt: TGTGCCAGCAGTCAAGCGGGAGCAGGGTACAATGAGCAGTTCTTC
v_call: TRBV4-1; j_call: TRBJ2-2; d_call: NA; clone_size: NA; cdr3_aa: CASSQDFPNTGELFF; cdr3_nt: TGCGCCAGCAGCCAAGATTTTCCGAACACCGGGGAGCTGTTTTTT
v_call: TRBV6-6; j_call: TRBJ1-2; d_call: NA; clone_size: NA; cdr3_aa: CASSYTSVYGYTF; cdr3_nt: TGTGCCAGCAGTTACACCAGCGTTTATGGCTACACCTTC
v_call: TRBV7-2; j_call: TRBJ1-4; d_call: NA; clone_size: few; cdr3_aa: CASSSIRGAGEKLFF; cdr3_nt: TGTGCCAGCAGCTCTATAAGGGGGGCAGGGGAAAAACTGTTTTTT
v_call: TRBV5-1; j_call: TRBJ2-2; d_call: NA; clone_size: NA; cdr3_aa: CASSLEAGPGELFF; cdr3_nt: TGCGCCAGCAGTTTGGAGGCGGGGCCCGGGGAGCTGTTTTTT
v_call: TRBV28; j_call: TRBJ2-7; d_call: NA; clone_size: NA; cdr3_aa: CASSEAGVLSEQYF; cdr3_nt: TGTGCCAGCAGTGAGGCAGGGGTCCTAAGCGAGCAGTACTTC
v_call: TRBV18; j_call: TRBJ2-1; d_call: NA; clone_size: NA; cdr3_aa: CASSYKQGTIEQFF; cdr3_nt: TGTGCCAGCTCATATAAACAGGGTACGATTGAGCAGTTCTTC
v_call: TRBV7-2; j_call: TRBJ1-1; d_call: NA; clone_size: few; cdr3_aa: CASSPVMNTEAFF; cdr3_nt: TGTGCCAGCAGCCCTGTCATGAACACTGAAGCTTTCTTT
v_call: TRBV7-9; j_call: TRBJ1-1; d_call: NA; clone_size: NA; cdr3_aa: CASSSRWGTGVKTEAFF; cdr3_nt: TGTGCCAGCAGCTCCAGGTGGGGGACGGGAGTGAAAACTGAAGCTTTCTTT
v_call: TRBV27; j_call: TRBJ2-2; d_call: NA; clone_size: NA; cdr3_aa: CASSQGLPNTGELFF; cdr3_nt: TGTGCCAGCAGTCAGGGACTCCCGAACACCGGGGAGCTGTTTTTT
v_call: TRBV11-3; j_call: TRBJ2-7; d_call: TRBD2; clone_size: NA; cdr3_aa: CASSLAAGDHEQYF; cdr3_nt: TGTGCCAGCAGCTTAGCGGCGGGAGACCACGAGCAGTACTTC
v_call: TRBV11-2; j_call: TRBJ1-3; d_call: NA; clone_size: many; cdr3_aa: CASSLDGRRSGNTIYF; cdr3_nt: TGTGCCAGCAGCTTAGACGGTCGGAGGTCTGGAAACACCATATATTTT
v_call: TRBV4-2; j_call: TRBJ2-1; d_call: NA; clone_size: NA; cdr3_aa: CASSQAGAYNEQFF; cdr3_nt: TGTGCCAGCAGCCAAGCGGGAGCCTACAATGAGCAGTTCTTC
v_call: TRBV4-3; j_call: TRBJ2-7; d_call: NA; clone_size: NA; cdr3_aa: CASSQDHNPSYEQYF; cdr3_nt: TGCGCCAGCAGCCAAGACCACAACCCCTCCTACGAGCAGTACTTC
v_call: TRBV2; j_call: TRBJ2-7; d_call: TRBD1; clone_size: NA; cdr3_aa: CASSTDRGRNYEQYF; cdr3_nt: TGTGCCAGCAGCACCGACAGGGGGCGTAATTACGAGCAGTATTTC
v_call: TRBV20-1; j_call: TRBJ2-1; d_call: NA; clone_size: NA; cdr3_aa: CSAAYDNEQFF; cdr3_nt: TGCAGTGCCGCCTACGACAATGAGCAGTTCTTC
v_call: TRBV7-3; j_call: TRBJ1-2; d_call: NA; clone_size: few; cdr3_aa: CASSNGYYGYTF; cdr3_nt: TGTGCCAGCAGTAACGGGTACTATGGCTACACCTTC